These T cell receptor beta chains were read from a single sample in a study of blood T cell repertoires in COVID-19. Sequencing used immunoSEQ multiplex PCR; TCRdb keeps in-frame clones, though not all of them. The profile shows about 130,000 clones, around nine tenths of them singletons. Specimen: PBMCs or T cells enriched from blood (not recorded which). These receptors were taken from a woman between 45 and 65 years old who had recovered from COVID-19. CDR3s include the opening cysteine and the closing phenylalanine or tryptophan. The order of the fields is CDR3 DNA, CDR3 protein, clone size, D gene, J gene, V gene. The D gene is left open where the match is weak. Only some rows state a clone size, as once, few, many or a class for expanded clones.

DNA: TGTGCCAGCAGTTACGGGGGACTAGCGGGGACAGAGCAGTTCTTC
CDR3: CASSYGGLAGTEQFF
size: .
D: TRBD2
J: TRBJ2-1
V: TRBV6-5

DNA: TGTGCCACCAGCGTAGTTTTTTCCAATCAGCCCCAGCATTTT
CDR3: CATSVVFSNQPQHF
size: .
D: .
J: TRBJ1-5
V: TRBV15

DNA: TGTGCCAGCAGCCTCTTCCCCTCCAGGGGGATTGAAAAACTGTTTTTT
CDR3: CASSLFPSRGIEKLFF
size: .
D: TRBD1
J: TRBJ1-4
V: TRBV25-1

DNA: TGTGCCAGCAGTCGGGGTTTCGACGAGCAGTACTTC
CDR3: CASSRGFDEQYF
size: .
D: .
J: TRBJ2-7
V: TRBV12-3/TRBV12-4

DNA: TGTGCCAGCAGCCCATCCGGCGGGCCGGCGGGTCAGCCCCAGCATTTT
CDR3: CASSPSGGPAGQPQHF
size: .
D: .
J: TRBJ1-5
V: TRBV7-8

DNA: TGCGCCAGCAGCTTGGGGGCGTCCGCAGGGGAGACCCAGTACTTC
CDR3: CASSLGASAGETQYF
size: .
D: .
J: TRBJ2-5
V: TRBV5-1

DNA: TGTGCCAGCAGTTTATCGGCGCAGGGGTTTACGCAGTATTTT
CDR3: CASSLSAQGFTQYF
size: .
D: .
J: TRBJ2-3
V: TRBV27

DNA: TGTGCCAGCAGCCCGGGACTAGCTACCCGAGAGACCCAGTACTTC
CDR3: CASSPGLATRETQYF
size: once
D: TRBD2
J: TRBJ2-5
V: TRBV3-1/TRBV3-2

DNA: TGTGCCAGCAGCTCATTTATCAGGGTTCAAGAGACCCAGTACTTC
CDR3: CASSSFIRVQETQYF
size: .
D: .
J: TRBJ2-5
V: TRBV6-2/TRBV6-3

DNA: TGCAGTGCTAGTGGGCCTAATGAAAAACTGTTTTTT
CDR3: CSASGPNEKLFF
size: .
D: .
J: TRBJ1-4
V: TRBV20-1

DNA: TGTGCCAGCAGCGTAGGTATCAGGGAGAACACTGAAGCTTTCTTT
CDR3: CASSVGIRENTEAFF
size: .
D: .
J: TRBJ1-1
V: TRBV9

DNA: TGTGCCAGCAGCTTAGACGGGGGGGCCTCAAATGAGCAGTTCTTC
CDR3: CASSLDGGASNEQFF
size: once
D: TRBD2
J: TRBJ2-1
V: TRBV7-2

DNA: TGTGCCAGCAGCAGAGGACAGGGAATAGGAGAGACCCAGTACTTC
CDR3: CASSRGQGIGETQYF
size: .
D: TRBD1
J: TRBJ2-5
V: TRBV6-4

DNA: TGTGCCAGCAGCCCCAGTCTTAATGAGCAGTTCTTC
CDR3: CASSPSLNEQFF
size: .
D: .
J: TRBJ2-1
V: TRBV7-3

DNA: TGCGCCACCGGAACCGGGACAGGGGTTACCGGGGAGCTGTTTTTT
CDR3: CATGTGTGVTGELFF
size: .
D: TRBD1
J: TRBJ2-2
V: TRBV10-2

DNA: TGTGCCAGTAGCGTAGCGGGGGGCCAGGGGGGGAATGAGCAGTTCTTC
CDR3: CASSVAGGQGGNEQFF
size: few
D: TRBD2
J: TRBJ2-1
V: TRBV19

DNA: TGTGCCAGCAAACCGACGGGAAGTTATGGCTACACCTTC
CDR3: CASKPTGSYGYTF
size: .
D: .
J: TRBJ1-2
V: TRBV19

DNA: TGTGCCAGCAGCCCGGGACAGGGGTACTACGAGCAGTACTTC
CDR3: CASSPGQGYYEQYF
size: .
D: TRBD1
J: TRBJ2-7
V: TRBV7-9

DNA: TGCGCCAGCAGCCCGGGGAGGGGCGCGGGCTATGGCTACACCTTC
CDR3: CASSPGRGAGYGYTF
size: .
D: .
J: TRBJ1-2
V: TRBV4-1

DNA: TGTGCCAGCAGCCAGACTAGACGTGATACGCAGTATTTT
CDR3: CASSQTRRDTQYF
size: .
D: .
J: TRBJ2-3
V: TRBV7-9

DNA: TGTGCCAGCAGCACTCGACAGGGCCACGAGCAGTACTTC
CDR3: CASSTRQGHEQYF
size: .
D: TRBD1
J: TRBJ2-7
V: TRBV5-4

DNA: TGCAGCGTAGCGGGTGAAACTCAAGAGACCCAGTACTTC
CDR3: CSVAGETQETQYF
size: .
D: .
J: TRBJ2-5
V: TRBV29-1

DNA: TGTGCCAGCAGCTTAGAGGTCCGAGACAAAAGCTCCTACGAGCAGTACTTC
CDR3: CASSLEVRDKSSYEQYF
size: .
D: .
J: TRBJ2-7
V: TRBV11-3

DNA: TGTGCCAGCAGCGGCCGCCGACAGGGGGTCTACGAGCAGTACTTC
CDR3: CASSGRRQGVYEQYF
size: .
D: TRBD1
J: TRBJ2-7
V: TRBV7-9

DNA: TGTGCCAGTGGGGACAGGGCCCGTCTCGGCTCCAGCAATCAGCCCCAGCATTTT
CDR3: CASGDRARLGSSNQPQHF
size: few
D: TRBD1
J: TRBJ1-5
V: TRBV19

DNA: TGTGCCAGCAGCTCAATCTCTGGAAACACCATATATTTT
CDR3: CASSSISGNTIYF
size: once
D: .
J: TRBJ1-3
V: TRBV7-3

DNA: TGTGCCAGCAGTTATTCGGACAGATCGCCCTCCTACGAGCAGTACTTC
CDR3: CASSYSDRSPSYEQYF
size: once
D: .
J: TRBJ2-7
V: TRBV27

DNA: TGCAGTGCTAGTGCAGGGGCGGGGGAGTATAGCGAGCAGTACTTC
CDR3: CSASAGAGEYSEQYF
size: .
D: .
J: TRBJ2-7
V: TRBV20-1

DNA: TGTGCCAGCAGCGGGACAGCGTCCCTTTCCTACGAGCAGTACTTC
CDR3: CASSGTASLSYEQYF
size: .
D: TRBD1
J: TRBJ2-7
V: TRBV5-4

DNA: TGTGCCAGTAGTATCGGGAATAGCAATCAGCCCCAGCATTTT
CDR3: CASSIGNSNQPQHF
size: .
D: .
J: TRBJ1-5
V: TRBV19

DNA: TGTGCCAGCAGCCAGACTGGGACTAGCGTTGAGCAGTTCTTC
CDR3: CASSQTGTSVEQFF
size: .
D: TRBD2
J: TRBJ2-1
V: TRBV3-1/TRBV3-2

DNA: TGTGCCAGCAGTCTTAGTTATCAGGGCGACTACGAGCAGTACTTC
CDR3: CASSLSYQGDYEQYF
size: .
D: .
J: TRBJ2-7
V: TRBV6-2/TRBV6-3

DNA: TGTGCCAGCAGCGACCGACAGGGTATGATGGGCTACACCTTC
CDR3: CASSDRQGMMGYTF
size: .
D: TRBD1
J: TRBJ1-2
V: TRBV11-2

DNA: TGTGCCAGCAGTCGGGGGGCGATTTCCGAGCAGTACTTC
CDR3: CASSRGAISEQYF
size: .
D: .
J: TRBJ2-7
V: TRBV2